The 18 T cell receptor beta chains listed next were all sequenced from one sample in a study of blood T cell repertoires in COVID-19. The data were produced by immunoSEQ multiplex PCR, yet TCRdb's version contains in-frame clones alone and is incomplete. The data contain approximately 180,000 clones, approximately 85% of them singletons. Sequenced material: peripheral blood. The receptor source for this set is a man aged 55 to 70 with acute or convalescent COVID-19.

This clone came up a few times. The chain combines TRBV27 with TRBJ2-7; 11 bases align to TRBD2. The CDR3 is 15 residues long. CDR1 is MNHEY and CDR2 is SMNVEV in the germline V gene (reference sequence). Losses at the gene ends were 5 bases for V and 0 bases for J; bases not matched to a gene: 3. CDR3 bases: TGTGCCAGCAGTACGGGACTAGCGGACTCCTACGAGCAGTACTTC. It codes for CASSTGLADSYEQYF.

The V call is TRBV28, the J call TRBJ1-5, with 7 bases lining up with TRBD1. Germline CDR1 is MDHEN and CDR2 is SYDVKM. CDR3 length: 16 residues. With V trimmed by 2 bases and J by 5 bases, 9 bases remained unmatched. The CDR3, as DNA: TGTGCCAGCAGTTTAAATAAGGGGGCGCACGATCAGCCCCAGCATTTT. Residues: CASSLNKGAHDQPQHF.

The V gene is TRBV3-1 (or the pseudogene TRBV3-2), the J gene TRBJ2-7; TRBD1 matches at 7 bases. After removal of 1 base from V and 9 bases from J, the junction contained 9 bases not matched to a gene. Germline loops: CDR1 LGHDT, CDR2 YNNKEL (reference sequence). The CDR3 consists of 14 residues. The DNA for the CDR3 is TGTGCCAGCAGCCAAGGCCGACAGGGTAAAGGGCAGTACTTC. Amino acids: CASSQGRQGKGQYF.

The chain combines TRBV29-1 with TRBJ1-1; D remains ambiguous. Germline-derived CDR1 and CDR2 are SQVTM and ANQGSEA. There are 10 residues in the CDR3. V was trimmed by 5 bases and J by 5 bases, leaving 6 bases between them. CDR3 nucleotides: TGCAGCGTTCAGATTACTGAAGCTTTCTTT. It translates to CSVQITEAFF.

The chain combines TRBV6-5 with TRBJ2-7; 8 positions match TRBD2. With V trimmed by 7 bases and J by 4 bases, 12 bases remained unmatched. The CDR3 length is 15 residues. Germline lookup yields CDR1 MNHEY and CDR2 SVGAGI. The CDR3 DNA follows: TGTGCCAGCACACCTACGGGGGGGGCCTCTTACGAGCAGTACTTC. The encoded protein is CASTPTGGASYEQYF.

The genes are TRBV10-3 and TRBJ1-6, with 10 nucleotides matching TRBD1. V shed 6 bases and J 9 bases; nucleotides not matched to a gene: 8. Germline-derived CDR1 and CDR2 are ENHRY and SYGVKD. The CDR3 totals 15 residues. The CDR3 sequence is CAIRPGTGDGSPLHF. The CDR3 nucleotides are TGTGCCATCAGGCCTGGGACAGGGGATGGTTCACCCCTCCACTTT.

The chain employs TRBV30 and TRBJ1-6, with 7 bases lining up with TRBD1. The CDR3 runs 14 residues. Germline CDR1 GTSNPN, CDR2 SVGIG (reference sequence). With V trimmed by 3 bases and J by 8 bases, 7 bases remained unmatched. The CDR3 loop reads CAWRTTGWDSPLHF. CDR3 sequence (DNA): TGTGCCTGGAGGACGACAGGGTGGGATTCACCCCTCCACTTT.

In DNA form, the CDR3 reads TGTGCCAGCAGCTTAGGTGGGACTAGCGGGAGGGCCGTACTAAATGAGCAGTTCTTC. Protein: CASSLGGTSGRAVLNEQFF. The chain couples TRBV7-2 to TRBJ2-1; TRBD2 aligns across 16 bases. The germline V gene has CDR1 SGHTA and CDR2 FQGNSA. The CDR3 loop spans 19 amino acids. Germline trimming cut 1 base from V and 7 bases from J; bases unmatched to any gene: 10.

The chain joins TRBV6-2 or TRBV6-3 to TRBJ2-7, with 10 bases aligning to TRBD1. The V gene end was trimmed by 0 bases and the J gene end by 3 bases; junction bases not matched to a gene: 5. Germline V gene data show CDR1 as MNHEY and CDR2 as SVGEGT. The CDR3 length is 16 residues. CDR3 coding DNA: TGTGCCAGCAGTTACTCTCACGGGACAGGGGTCTACGAGCAGTACTTC. It specifies CASSYSHGTGVYEQYF.

V and J are TRBV18 and TRBJ2-7; 10 bases are a match to TRBD1. V shed 5 bases and J 6 bases; nucleotides not matched to a gene: 10. The CDR3 runs to 15 residues. Looked up from germline, CDR1 is KGHSH and CDR2 is LQKENI. Written as DNA, the CDR3 is TGTGCCAGCTCAATCGGGACAGGGGAGTCTGGCGAGCAGTACTTC. Residues: CASSIGTGESGEQYF. The complete variable domain, with remaining parts taken from reference TRBV18 and TRBJ2-7, reads NAGVMQNPRHLVRRRGQEARLRCSPMKGHSHVYWYRQLPEEGLKFMVYLQKENIIDESGMPKERFSAEFPKEGPSILRIQQVVRGDSAAYFCASSIGTGESGEQYFGPGTRLTVT.

The chain combines TRBV3-1 (or the pseudogene TRBV3-2) with TRBJ2-1, with D uncertain. Germline-derived CDR1 and CDR2 are LGHDT and YNNKEL (reference sequence). The length of the CDR3 is 15 residues. V was cut by 0 bases and J by 7 bases, with 13 bases left in between. In DNA form, the CDR3 reads TGTGCCAGCAGCCAAGAATCCTGGAGTGGGAATGAGCAGTTCTTC. It is translated as CASSQESWSGNEQFF.

V and J are TRBV2 and TRBJ1-6; no clear D gene. V lost 6 bases, J lost 12 bases, and 15 bases lay in between. The CDR3 covers 13 residues. Germline CDR1 and CDR2: SNHLY and FYNNEI. CDR3 amino acids: CASRAGSSGPLHF. CDR3 nucleotide sequence: TGTGCCAGCAGAGCCGGGTCTTCGGGACCCCTCCACTTT.

The rearrangement joins TRBV7-2 to TRBJ1-1; 10 bases match TRBD1. There are 14 residues in the CDR3. Germline loops: CDR1 SGHTA, CDR2 FQGNSA. V gave up 5 bases and J gave up 5 bases; unmatched junction bases: 5. The CDR3 sequence is CASSPGQGGTEAFF. CDR3 coding DNA: TGTGCCAGCAGCCCAGGACAGGGGGGGACTGAAGCTTTCTTT.

The chain has TRBV13 and TRBJ2-1; D unresolved. The V end was cut by 6 bases, the J end by 2 bases, with 14 bases between. CDR1 is PRHDT, CDR2 FYEKMQ, per germline (reference sequence). The CDR3 sequence is 15 residues long. The CDR3 DNA reads TGTGCCAGCAGTCCCTTCGTGGCCCCCTACAATGAGCAGTTCTTC. Its protein is CASSPFVAPYNEQFF.

This chain links TRBV28 with TRBJ1-5; 7 nucleotides match TRBD1. CDR1 MDHEN and CDR2 SYDVKM come from the germline V gene. CDR3 length: 15 residues. V lost 5 bases and J lost 6; bases outside the gene matches: 10. In DNA, the CDR3 is TGTGCCAGCAGTCCGGAAGCAGGGGGTGGTCAGCCCCAGCATTTT. It encodes CASSPEAGGGQPQHF.

V is TRBV7-2 and J is TRBJ2-1; maybe TRBD2 (6 bases). V lost 5 bases, J lost 0 bases, and 17 bases lay in between. The CDR3 is 17 residues long. Looked up from germline, CDR1 is SGHTA and CDR2 is FQGNSA. CDR3 coding DNA: TGTGCCAGCAGCCCCGGGACTGGCCAGAGCTCCTACAATGAGCAGTTCTTC. Its translation is CASSPGTGQSSYNEQFF.

The chain couples TRBV11-3 to TRBJ2-1; TRBD2 aligns across 13 bases. CDR3 size: 18 residues. Per germline, CDR1 SGHNT and CDR2 YENEEA. V shed 5 bases, J shed 6 bases, and the junction held 13 bases outside the gene matches. CDR3: CASSPGTSGISYGNEQFF. In DNA, the CDR3 is TGTGCCAGCAGCCCAGGGACTAGCGGGATCTCGTACGGCAATGAGCAGTTCTTC.

The J gene is TRBJ2-7, the V gene TRBV2; D perhaps matches TRBD1 (5 bases). CDR3 length equals 13 residues. Germline values: CDR1 SNHLY, CDR2 FYNNEI. With 4 bases removed from V and 1 base from J, the gap between germline ends came to 8 bases. The CDR3 DNA follows: TGTGCCAGCAGTGTTCAGGGATCCTACGAGCAGTACTTC. Translation: CASSVQGSYEQYF.